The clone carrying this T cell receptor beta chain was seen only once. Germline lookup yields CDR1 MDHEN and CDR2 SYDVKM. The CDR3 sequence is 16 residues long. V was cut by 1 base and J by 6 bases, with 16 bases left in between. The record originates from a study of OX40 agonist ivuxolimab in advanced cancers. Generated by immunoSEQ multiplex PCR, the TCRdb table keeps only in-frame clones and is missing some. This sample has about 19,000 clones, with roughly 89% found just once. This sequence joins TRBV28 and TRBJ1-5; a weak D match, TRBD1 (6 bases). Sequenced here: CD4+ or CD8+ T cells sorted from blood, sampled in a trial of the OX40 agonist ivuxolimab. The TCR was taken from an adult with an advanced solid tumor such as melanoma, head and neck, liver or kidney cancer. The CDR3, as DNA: TGTGCCAGCAGTTTATACGGGGGCCCCGGGGGTCAGCCCCAGCATTTT. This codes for CASSLYGGPGGQPQHF.